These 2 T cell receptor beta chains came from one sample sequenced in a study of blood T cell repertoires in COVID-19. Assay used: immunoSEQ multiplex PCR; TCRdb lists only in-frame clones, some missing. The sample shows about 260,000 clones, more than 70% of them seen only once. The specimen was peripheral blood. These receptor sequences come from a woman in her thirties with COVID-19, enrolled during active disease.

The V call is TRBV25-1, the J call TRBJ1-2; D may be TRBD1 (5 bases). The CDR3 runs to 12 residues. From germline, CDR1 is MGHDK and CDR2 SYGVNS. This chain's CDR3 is CAAGDPVYGYTF. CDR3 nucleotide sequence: TGTGCAGCGGGGGATCCAGTATATGGCTACACCTTC.

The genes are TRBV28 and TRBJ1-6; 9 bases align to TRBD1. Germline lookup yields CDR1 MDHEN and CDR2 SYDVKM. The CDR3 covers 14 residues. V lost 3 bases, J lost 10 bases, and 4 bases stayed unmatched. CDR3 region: CASSFGTGTSPLHF. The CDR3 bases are TGTGCCAGCAGTTTCGGGACAGGGACATCACCCCTCCACTTT.